This T cell receptor beta chain is from a study of blood T cells in healthy people across ages. This clonotype came up a few times. The CDR3 runs to 16 residues. The germline V gene has CDR1 KGHSH and CDR2 LQKENI. V lost 1 base to trimming and J lost 8 bases, with 17 bases between them. The use of a sample-barcoded 5' primer and a J-beta primer mix characterized a second PCR of 7 to 11 cycles. TCRdb itself ran the 5' RACE reads through MiXCR, one entry per CDR3 protein. The table has about 780,000 distinct CDR3 sequences, about 26% seen once; the top ten hold around 3%. A further study also used this sample, focusing on T cells of mothers and their children.

Sequencing input: blood. This receptor was obtained from a boy between 5 and 17 years old in good health. The chain combines TRBV18 with TRBJ1-4, with D unresolved. CDR3 DNA: TGTGCCAGCTCACCACGGGGAATTAGTGTCTCGGAAAAACTGTTTTTT. Translation gives CASSPRGISVSEKLFF. The full variable domain, its missing parts supplied by reference TRBV18 and TRBJ1-4, is NAGVMQNPRHLVRRRGQEARLRCSPMKGHSHVYWYRQLPEEGLKFMVYLQKENIIDESGMPKERFSAEFPKEGPSILRIQQVVRGDSAAYFCASSPRGISVSEKLFFGSGTQLSVL.